This T cell receptor (beta chain) was obtained from a study of blood T cell repertoires in COVID-19. On the study more broadly: Samples taken during acute and convalescent COVID-19 were collected in the United States, Italy and Spain.

Original analysis: From reference gene primer amplification, estimates of nucleated cell counts were derived. Only in-frame clones appear in the TCRdb table, and some are missing; sequencing was by immunoSEQ multiplex PCR. V, J and clone size are those of that table, while D and trimming were read from the DNA. The sample holds roughly 140,000 clones; about 85% are singletons and the top ten take around two fifths. The V gene's germline CDR1 is SNHLY and CDR2 FYNNEI. V lost 7 bases, J lost 0 bases, and 10 bases lay in between. This CDR3 spans 15 amino acids. This clonotype originated in a human donor in a cohort sampled during active COVID-19. This chain joins TRBV2 and TRBJ2-6; no clear D. The sample taken for sequencing was peripheral blood. CDR3 region: CASTARFSGANVLTF. The CDR3 region has the DNA TGTGCCAGCACGGCCAGGTTCTCTGGGGCCAACGTCCTGACTTTC.